The rows below give T cell receptor beta chains drawn from one sample of a study of blood T cell repertoires in COVID-19. TCRdb's table, derived via immunoSEQ multiplex PCR, lists solely in-frame clones and lacks some. The table includes 200,000 to 300,000 clones, about 82% detected once. The specimen sequenced was PBMCs or T cells enriched from blood (not recorded which). These receptors originate from a woman between 45 and 65 years old who had recovered from COVID-19. The CDR3 runs from the conserved cysteine through the conserved F or W. Each record gives: V gene, D gene, clone size, J gene, CDR3 protein, CDR3 DNA. A D gene is named only where the DNA matches it firmly. Only some rows state a clone size, as once, few, many or a class for expanded clones.

TRBV7-9	NA	once	TRBJ2-5	CASSFYIPGIQETQYF	TGTGCCAGCAGCTTCTATATCCCAGGGATCCAAGAGACCCAGTACTTC
TRBV28	TRBD1	NA	TRBJ1-1	CAIQAGGRVEAFF	TGTGCCATCCAGGCAGGGGGGCGAGTTGAAGCTTTCTTT
TRBV4-3	NA	NA	TRBJ1-3	CASSTAATSGNTIYF	TGCGCCAGCAGTACCGCCGCTACCTCTGGAAACACCATATATTTT
TRBV11-1	TRBD1	NA	TRBJ2-5	CASSLRQGSYQETQYF	TGTGCCAGCAGCTTAAGACAGGGGAGTTACCAAGAGACCCAGTACTTC
TRBV6-2/TRBV6-3	TRBD2	once	TRBJ2-5	CASSFLASGDQETQYF	TGTGCCAGCAGTTTTTTGGCTAGCGGAGACCAAGAGACCCAGTACTTC
TRBV6-4	NA	NA	TRBJ1-2	CASSESAAGQGYTF	TGTGCCAGCAGTGAATCCGCGGCAGGGCAGGGCTACACCTTC
TRBV4-3	TRBD2	NA	TRBJ2-3	CASSQALSGTRTDTQYF	TGCGCCAGCAGCCAAGCCCTTAGCGGGACTCGCACAGATACGCAGTATTTT
TRBV7-9	TRBD1	once	TRBJ2-7	CASSLNRDSYEQYF	TGTGCCAGCAGCCTAAACCGGGACAGCTACGAGCAGTACTTC
TRBV29-1	NA	NA	TRBJ2-3	CSAYLGHSTDTQYF	TGCAGCGCTTACCTGGGACATAGCACAGATACGCAGTATTTT
TRBV11-2	TRBD1	NA	TRBJ1-6	CASSSLRDRAYNSPLHF	TGTGCCAGCAGCTCCCTTAGGGACAGAGCTTATAATTCACCCCTCCACTTT
TRBV7-2	NA	NA	TRBJ1-5	CASSLDGGAYQPQHF	TGTGCCAGCAGCTTAGATGGAGGGGCGTATCAGCCCCAGCATTTT
TRBV7-2	NA	NA	TRBJ1-3	CASSLQGSPGNTIYF	TGTGCCAGCAGTTTACAGGGATCTCCTGGAAACACCATATATTTT
TRBV29-1	NA	NA	TRBJ2-2	CSVEGSVTSGPGELFF	TGCAGCGTTGAAGGCTCGGTGACTAGTGGGCCCGGGGAGCTGTTTTTT
TRBV5-1	TRBD2	once	TRBJ2-1	CASSLAAGGGLNNEQFF	TGCGCCAGCAGCTTGGCCGCGGGCGGGGGACTCAACAATGAGCAGTTCTTC
TRBV9	NA	few	TRBJ2-7	CASSVDHSSYEQYF	TGTGCCAGCAGCGTAGATCACAGTTCCTACGAGCAGTACTTC
TRBV6-2/TRBV6-3	NA	once	TRBJ2-7	CASSYSRGYEQYF	TGTGCCAGCAGTTACTCAAGGGGCTACGAGCAGTACTTC
TRBV21-1	NA	NA	TRBJ1-5	CASSSTGTHNYSNQPQHF	TGTGCCAGCAGCAGCACCGGGACACACAACTATAGCAATCAGCCCCAGCATTTT
TRBV3-1/TRBV3-2	TRBD1	NA	TRBJ2-2	CASSHGQGVTGELFF	TGTGCCAGCAGCCACGGACAGGGTGTAACCGGGGAGCTGTTTTTT
TRBV19	TRBD2	NA	TRBJ2-1	CASSPGLAYYNEQFF	TGTGCCAGTAGTCCTGGACTAGCGTATTACAATGAGCAGTTCTTC
TRBV3-1/TRBV3-2	NA	once	TRBJ1-3	CASSSRTVTAGNTIYF	TGTGCCAGCAGCTCCAGGACAGTTACCGCTGGAAACACCATATATTTT
TRBV11-3	NA	NA	TRBJ2-5	CASSQRDGRTQYF	TGTGCCAGCAGCCAGAGGGACGGGAGGACCCAGTACTTC
TRBV5-1	NA	NA	TRBJ2-7	CASSLGSSYEQYF	TGCGCCAGCAGCTTGGGCAGCTCCTACGAGCAGTACTTC
TRBV24-1	NA	once	TRBJ2-1	CATSDLGTLTQFF	TGTGCCACCAGTGACCTCGGGACTTTGACCCAGTTCTTC
TRBV19	NA	NA	TRBJ2-7	CATLRGDEQYF	TGTGCCACCCTACGGGGTGACGAGCAGTACTTC
TRBV7-2	NA	NA	TRBJ1-4	CASSLGRGLPNEKLFF	TGTGCCAGCAGCTTAGGGCGGGGGCTGCCTAATGAAAAACTGTTTTTT
TRBV7-6	NA	once	TRBJ2-6	CASSTRGRAANVLTF	TGTGCCAGCAGCACAAGGGGCCGAGCTGCCAACGTCCTGACTTTC
TRBV2	TRBD1	NA	TRBJ1-2	CASGEGAGGYTF	TGTGCCAGCGGAGAGGGGGCCGGGGGCTACACCTTC
TRBV7-3	TRBD1	NA	TRBJ2-1	CASSQDRGSYNEQFF	TGTGCCAGCAGCCAAGACAGGGGTTCCTACAATGAGCAGTTCTTC
TRBV30	NA	NA	TRBJ1-3	CAWSARRQGLIVGSGNTIYF	TGTGCCTGGAGTGCCCGACGGCAGGGACTAATTGTAGGCTCTGGAAACACCATATATTTT
TRBV27	NA	NA	TRBJ1-5	CASSPKGEGNQPQHF	TGTGCCAGCAGTCCTAAAGGGGAGGGCAATCAGCCCCAGCATTTT
TRBV2	NA	NA	TRBJ1-3	CASSEQGSSGNTIYF	TGTGCCAGCAGTGAGCAGGGAAGCTCTGGAAACACCATATATTTT
TRBV4-3	NA	NA	TRBJ1-4	CASSHEPQGQGEKLFF	TGCGCCAGCAGCCATGAGCCCCAGGGGCAGGGTGAAAAACTGTTTTTT
TRBV29-1	TRBD1	NA	TRBJ1-1	CSSKQVVTGGTEAFF	TGCAGCTCTAAGCAGGTTGTGACAGGGGGCACTGAAGCTTTCTTT
TRBV11-2	TRBD1	NA	TRBJ2-5	CASSLDEGQGGWETQYF	TGTGCCAGCAGCTTAGATGAAGGACAGGGTGGATGGGAGACCCAGTACTTC
TRBV27	TRBD1	NA	TRBJ2-7	CASSLDRGFDEQYF	TGTGCCAGCAGCCTGGACAGGGGATTCGACGAGCAGTACTTC
TRBV6-2/TRBV6-3	NA	NA	TRBJ1-5	CASSYVGTPVGNQPQHF	TGTGCCAGCAGTTACGTAGGGACTCCAGTAGGCAATCAGCCCCAGCATTTT
TRBV7-9	NA	NA	TRBJ2-2	CASSLDLHSRDFGELFF	TGTGCCAGCAGCTTAGATCTTCACAGTCGGGATTTCGGGGAGCTGTTTTTT
TRBV7-2	TRBD2	once	TRBJ2-7	CASSLQSGSGYEQYF	TGTGCCAGCAGCTTGCAAAGCGGGAGTGGGTACGAGCAGTACTTC
TRBV7-2	NA	NA	TRBJ1-2	CASSSFYGYTF	TGTGCCAGCAGCTCATTCTATGGCTACACCTTC
TRBV7-8	NA	NA	TRBJ1-4	CASSLNPVEGEKLFF	TGTGCCAGCAGCTTAAACCCCGTCGAGGGTGAAAAACTGTTTTTT
TRBV6-1	NA	NA	TRBJ1-5	CASSEDGGRGNQPQHF	TGTGCCAGCAGTGAAGACGGGGGGCGCGGCAATCAGCCCCAGCATTTT